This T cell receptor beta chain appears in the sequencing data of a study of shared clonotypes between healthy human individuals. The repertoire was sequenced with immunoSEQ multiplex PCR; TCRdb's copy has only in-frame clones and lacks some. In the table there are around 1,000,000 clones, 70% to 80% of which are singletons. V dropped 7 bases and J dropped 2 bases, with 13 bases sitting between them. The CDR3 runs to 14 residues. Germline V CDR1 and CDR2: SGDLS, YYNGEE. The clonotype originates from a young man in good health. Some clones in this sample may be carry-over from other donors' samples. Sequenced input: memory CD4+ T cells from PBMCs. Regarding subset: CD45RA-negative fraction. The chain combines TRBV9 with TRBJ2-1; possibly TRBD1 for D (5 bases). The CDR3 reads CASSSRATYNEQFF. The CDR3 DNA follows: TGTGCCAGCTCAAGCAGGGCAACCTACAATGAGCAGTTCTTC.